A single sample gave rise to the 22 T cell receptor beta chains below, sequenced in a study of blood T cell repertoires in COVID-19. Generated by immunoSEQ multiplex PCR, the TCRdb table keeps only in-frame clones and is missing some. The sample carries around 480,000 clones, 87% recorded once. Sequencing was done on a sample of PBMCs or T cells enriched from blood (not recorded which). The receptors were sampled from a young woman who had recovered from COVID-19.

J is TRBJ1-1 and V is TRBV12-3 or TRBV12-4; D ambiguous. CDR3 length: 12 residues. Trimming stripped 5 bases from V and 7 bases from J, with 11 bases between. The CDR3 sequence: CASSTRRIEAFF. CDR3 nucleotide sequence: TGTGCCAGCAGTACACGCAGGATTGAAGCTTTCTTT.

CDR3: CASSEARVSNTIYF. The CDR3 nucleotides are TGTGCCAGCAGTGAAGCGCGGGTTTCGAACACCATATATTTT. This chain links TRBV6-1 with TRBJ1-3; no clear D gene. The CDR3 has 14 amino acids. V was pared by 0 bases and J by 7 bases, with 10 bases between. Germline V lookup: CDR1 MNHNS, CDR2 SASEGT.

This clone was recorded a few times. This rearrangement joins TRBV29-1 to TRBJ1-1; D not certain. The CDR3 spans 12 residues. CDR1 and CDR2 from the germline V gene are SQVTM and ANQGSEA. The V end was cut by 0 bases, the J end by 9 bases, with 11 bases between. CDR3 residues: CSVEDEGSQAFF. In nucleotides, the CDR3 is TGCAGCGTTGAAGATGAAGGGAGTCAAGCTTTCTTT.

The V gene is TRBV3-1 (or the pseudogene TRBV3-2), the J gene TRBJ1-1; TRBD1 matches at 10 bases. Germline V gives CDR1 LGHDT, CDR2 YNNKEL (reference sequence). J was trimmed by 5 bases and V by 4 bases; bases with no gene match: 4. The CDR3 sequence is 14 residues long. The chain's CDR3 is CASSPWTGGTEAFF. The CDR3 DNA reads as TGTGCCAGCAGCCCCTGGACAGGGGGAACTGAAGCTTTCTTT.

V and J are TRBV3-1 (or the pseudogene TRBV3-2) and TRBJ2-5; 8 bases line up with TRBD2. The CDR3 extends over 17 amino acids. The J segment lost 2 bases and the V segment lost 4 bases, leaving 12 bases of the junction unmatched. In germline, CDR1 is LGHDT, CDR2 YNNKEL (reference sequence). The CDR3 loop reads CASSLIIDRGGQETQYF. The CDR3 region has the DNA TGTGCCAGCAGCCTCATAATCGATCGGGGGGGTCAAGAGACCCAGTACTTC.

This chain links TRBV7-6 with TRBJ1-2, with TRBD1 matching over 11 bases. The ends lost 5 bases at V and 2 bases at J; junction bases unmatched: 7. This CDR3 has 16 amino acids. Germline V gene lookup returns CDR1 SGHVS and CDR2 FNYEAQ. In DNA form, the CDR3 reads TGTGCCAGCAGCCCGGACAGGGGGCGGGCAAACTATGGCTACACCTTC. Amino acid sequence: CASSPDRGRANYGYTF.

This sequence joins TRBV21-1 and TRBJ2-4; the table names TRBD2, a call not compared with the DNA. TRBV21-1 is labeled a pseudogene. The CDR3 length is 15 residues. For the CDR3, the DNA is TGTGCCAGCAGCAGCATACTGTTCGCCAAAAACATTCAGTACTTC. Encoded protein: CASSSILFAKNIQYF.

The chain carries TRBV5-1 and TRBJ1-1, with 7 positions matching TRBD1. The V segment lost 3 bases and the J segment 4 bases; nucleotides outside the gene matches: 9. The CDR3 contains 15 residues. CDR1 is SGHRS and CDR2 is YFSETQ in the germline V gene. CDR3 nucleotides: TGCGCCAGCAGCTGGTCGACAGGGCGAAGCACTGAAGCTTTCTTT. Protein: CASSWSTGRSTEAFF.

This chain joins TRBV7-2 and TRBJ1-3; no clear D. The CDR3 length is 12 residues. Germline loops: CDR1 SGHTA, CDR2 FQGNSA. Trimming removed 5 bases at V and 3 bases at J, with 5 bases between. The CDR3 protein is CASSPSGNTIYF. As DNA, the CDR3 is TGTGCCAGCAGCCCTAGTGGAAACACCATATATTTT.

The CDR3 protein is CASSLTRGSYNSPLHF. The CDR3 bases are TGTGCCAGCAGCTTGACCAGGGGCTCCTATAATTCACCCCTCCACTTT. The genes are TRBV5-4 and TRBJ1-6; possible D gene TRBD1, 6 bases. From germline, CDR1 is SGHNT and CDR2 YYREEE (reference sequence). CDR3 length: 16 amino acids. V lost 1 base, J lost 0 bases, and 8 bases lay in between.

This clone was counted a few times. The V and J genes are TRBV28 and TRBJ2-7, with D possibly matching TRBD2 (5 bases). The germline CDR1 and CDR2 sequences are MDHEN and SYDVKM. The CDR3 covers 16 residues. V was clipped by 8 bases and J by 2 bases, with 22 bases between them. CDR3 sequence: CASGLSPGIKPYEQYF. CDR3 in DNA: TGTGCCAGCGGACTTTCCCCGGGGATCAAACCCTACGAGCAGTACTTC. The full variable domain, its missing parts supplied by reference TRBV28 and TRBJ2-7, is DVKVTQSSRYLVKRTGEKVFLECVQDMDHENMFWYRQDPGLGLRLIYFSYDVKMKEKGDIPEGYSVSREKKERFSLILESASTNQTSMYLCASGLSPGIKPYEQYFGPGTRLTVT.

This clone has just one count. This chain connects TRBV5-8 to TRBJ1-1; 9 nucleotides agree with TRBD1. Looked up from germline, CDR1 is SGHTS and CDR2 is YDEGEE. V was clipped by 2 bases and J by 2 bases; unmatched bases: 7. The CDR3 contains 16 residues. The CDR3 is CASSFGTGYLNTEAFF. In nucleotides, the CDR3 is TGTGCCAGCAGCTTCGGGACAGGGTACCTTAACACTGAAGCTTTCTTT. The full variable domain, completed using reference TRBV5-8 and TRBJ1-1, is EAGVTQSPTHLIKTRGQQATLRCSPISGHTSVYWYQQALGLGLQFLLWYDEGEERNRGNFPPRFSGRQFPNYSSELNVNALELEDSALYLCASSFGTGYLNTEAFFGQGTRLTVV.

V usage is TRBV3-1 (or the pseudogene TRBV3-2) and J usage is TRBJ2-7; D is undetermined. The CDR3 spans 14 residues. Germline V gene sequence: CDR1 LGHDT, CDR2 YNNKEL (reference sequence). The V end lost 1 base, the J end lost 7 bases, and 14 bases lay between the germline ends. CDR3 sequence (DNA): TGTGCCAGCAGCCAAGGGCAGGCCTTTCGGGAGCAGTACTTC. It yields the protein CASSQGQAFREQYF.

The chain recombines TRBV19 with TRBJ2-5, with 7 nucleotides matching TRBD1. Germline CDR1 LNHDA, CDR2 SQIVND (reference sequence). J was trimmed by 5 bases and V by 5 bases; bases with no gene match: 8. CDR3 length: 14 residues. The CDR3 sequence is CASSSRQGSETQYF. The CDR3 DNA reads as TGTGCCAGTAGTTCTCGACAGGGATCGGAGACCCAGTACTTC.

The chain is built from TRBV2 and TRBJ2-7; D not resolved. This CDR3 has 12 residues. Germline assignment: CDR1 SNHLY and CDR2 FYNNEI. Trimming took 7 bases from V and 3 from J, leaving 10 bases between them. The CDR3 DNA is TGTGCCAGCACCACTGACATCTACGAGCAGTACTTC. Protein product: CASTTDIYEQYF.

The chain employs TRBV2 and TRBJ1-1; D not certain. The CDR3 sequence is 14 residues long. Germline V gene lookup returns CDR1 SNHLY and CDR2 FYNNEI. Trimming removed 3 bases at V and 4 bases at J, with 12 bases between. This CDR3 is CASSDPGFGTEAFF. The DNA of the CDR3 is TGTGCCAGCAGTGACCCGGGATTTGGCACTGAAGCTTTCTTT.

This chain joins TRBV4-1 and TRBJ2-5, with a weak D call TRBD2 (6 bases). The CDR3 is made up of 16 amino acids. V lost 4 bases and J lost 2, with 17 bases in between. The germline gives CDR1 MGHRA, CDR2 YSYEKL. In DNA, the CDR3 is TGCGCCAGCAGCCCCCCGACTAGGCTAGGGCAAGAGACCCAGTACTTC. It translates to CASSPPTRLGQETQYF.

The V call is TRBV30, the J call TRBJ1-1; perhaps TRBD1 as D (5 bases). Trimming shortened V by 1 base and J by 6 bases, and 12 bases separated the two germline ends. This CDR3 has 13 amino acids. Looked up from germline, CDR1 is GTSNPN and CDR2 is SVGIG (reference sequence). The CDR3 DNA reads TGTGCCTGGAGTGAGGGGCAGGGTGCTGAAGCTTTCTTT. Its protein is CAWSEGQGAEAFF. Full variable domain (remainder filled in from reference TRBV30 and TRBJ1-1): SQTIHQWPATLVQPVGSPLSLECTVEGTSNPNLYWYRQAAGRGLQLLFYSVGIGQISSEVPQNLSASRPQDRQFILSSKKLLLSDSGFYLCAWSEGQGAEAFFGQGTRLTVV.

The chain couples TRBV3-1 (or the pseudogene TRBV3-2) to TRBJ2-7; possible D gene TRBD2, 5 bases. The V gene's germline CDR1 is LGHDT and CDR2 YNNKEL (reference sequence). The CDR3 length is 14 residues. V gave up 4 bases and J gave up 0 bases, with 10 bases separating them. The CDR3 is CASSLSVSSYEQYF. CDR3 DNA sequence: TGTGCCAGCAGCCTTAGCGTAAGCTCCTACGAGCAGTACTTC.

The gene calls are TRBV5-4 and TRBJ1-2, with TRBD1 matching over 7 bases. Germline lookup yields CDR1 SGHNT and CDR2 YYREEE (reference sequence). J was trimmed by 6 bases and V by 4 bases; bases with no gene match: 9. This CDR3 has 14 residues. The CDR3 spells CASSAGTAKNGYTF. CDR3 sequence (DNA): TGTGCCAGCAGCGCCGGGACAGCGAAGAATGGCTACACCTTC.

This clone occurred a few times. This chain's CDR3 is CASSVDVGAISRGYTF. Written as DNA, the CDR3 is TGTGCCAGCAGCGTAGATGTAGGGGCAATCTCAAGGGGCTACACCTTC. The chain has TRBV9 and TRBJ1-2; possibly TRBD1 for D (5 bases). In germline, CDR1 is SGDLS, CDR2 YYNGEE. V was cut by 0 bases and J by 8 bases, with 20 bases left in between. This CDR3 contains 16 residues.

CDR3 residues: CASSLAPGSPLHF. CDR3 DNA sequence: TGTGCCAGCAGCTTAGCCCCCGGGTCACCCCTCCACTTT. V gene TRBV7-2 combines with J gene TRBJ1-6; D ambiguous. Trimming removed 0 bases at V and 10 bases at J, with 7 bases between. The CDR3 runs 13 residues. CDR1 is SGHTA, CDR2 FQGNSA, per germline.